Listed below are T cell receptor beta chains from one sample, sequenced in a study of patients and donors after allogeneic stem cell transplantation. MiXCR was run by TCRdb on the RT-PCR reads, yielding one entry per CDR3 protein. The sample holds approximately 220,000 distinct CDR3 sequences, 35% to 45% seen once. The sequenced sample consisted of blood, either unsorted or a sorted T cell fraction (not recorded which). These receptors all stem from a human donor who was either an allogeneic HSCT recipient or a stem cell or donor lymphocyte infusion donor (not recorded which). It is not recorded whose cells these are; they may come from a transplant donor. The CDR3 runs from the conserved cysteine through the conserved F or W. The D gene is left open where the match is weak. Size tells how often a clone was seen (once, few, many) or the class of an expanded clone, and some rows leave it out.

TGCAGTGCTAGAGTCCCTCGCGGTGAACCCCTCCACTTT | CSARVPRGEPLHF | TRBJ1-6 | TRBV20-1 | NA | NA
TGTGCCAGCAGCATACGGGACAGACCTAATGAAAAACTGTTTTTT | CASSIRDRPNEKLFF | TRBJ1-4 | TRBV5-6 | TRBD1 | NA
TGTGCCAGCACCGGAGCCGGGACATCCTATGGCTACACCTTC | CASTGAGTSYGYTF | TRBJ1-2 | TRBV25-1 | NA | NA
TGCGCCAGCAGCTTCCTTGGCCGGAACACTGAAGCTTTCTTT | CASSFLGRNTEAFF | TRBJ1-1 | TRBV5-1 | NA | NA
TGTGCCAGCAGTTTAGGGGGTGTTGGCAATCAGCCCCAGCATTTT | CASSLGGVGNQPQHF | TRBJ1-5 | TRBV7-9 | NA | NA
TGTGCCAGCAGCCAAACAGGGGGCACTGGAAACACCATATATTTT | CASSQTGGTGNTIYF | TRBJ1-3 | TRBV5-6 | TRBD1 | NA
TGTGCCATCAGTGACCCCCCCAGGGGGCGAATGAACACTGAAGCTTTCTTT | CAISDPPRGRMNTEAFF | TRBJ1-1 | TRBV10-3 | TRBD1 | few
TGTGCCAGCAGTGATGTTGACAGTGGGGGCGAGACCCAGTACTTC | CASSDVDSGGETQYF | TRBJ2-5 | TRBV12-3/TRBV12-4 | NA | few
TGCAGTGCTCGACAGGGGGCCAACTCCTACGAGCAGTACTTC | CSARQGANSYEQYF | TRBJ2-7 | TRBV20-1 | TRBD1 | many
TGTGCCACCAGCAGAGTGGGGATGGAGAACACTGAAGCTTTCTTT | CATSRVGMENTEAFF | TRBJ1-1 | TRBV15 | NA | few
TGTGCCAGCAGCCCCGAGGGGCGAGGGACTGAAGCTTTCTTT | CASSPEGRGTEAFF | TRBJ1-1 | TRBV5-6 | NA | NA
TGTGCCAGCAGCTTAGGGATGGATTCACCCCTCCACTTT | CASSLGMDSPLHF | TRBJ1-6 | TRBV7-3 | NA | NA
TGCAGTGCTAGAGTTGTCGGAGAGACCCAGTACTTC | CSARVVGETQYF | TRBJ2-5 | TRBV20-1 | NA | NA
TGCAGCGTTGACGGCAGGGGCTCCTACGAGCAGTACTTC | CSVDGRGSYEQYF | TRBJ2-7 | TRBV29-1 | NA | NA
TGCGCCAGCAGCCATGCGGGACAGAGGAGCAATCAGCCCCAGCATTTT | CASSHAGQRSNQPQHF | TRBJ1-5 | TRBV4-1 | TRBD1 | NA
TGTGCCAGCAGCCAAGACCGGCGGGGGGGCGGAGAGACCCAGTACTTC | CASSQDRRGGGETQYF | TRBJ2-5 | TRBV4-2 | TRBD2 | NA
TGTGCCAGCAGTCACGACCGCCACAATGAGCAGTTCTTC | CASSHDRHNEQFF | TRBJ2-1 | TRBV6-2/TRBV6-3 | NA | few
TGTGCCACCAGCAGAGATCGAAATCGAGATGAAAAACTGTTTTTT | CATSRDRNRDEKLFF | TRBJ1-4 | TRBV15 | NA | few
TGCGCCAGCAGCGCTCGACAGAAGAACACTGAAGCTTTCTTT | CASSARQKNTEAFF | TRBJ1-1 | TRBV5-1 | NA | few
TGTGCCAGCAGCTTAGCCCCACTTGGCGGGGCGTACAATGAGCAGTTCTTC | CASSLAPLGGAYNEQFF | TRBJ2-1 | TRBV7-6 | NA | NA
TGTGCCAGCAGTTGGCGTTCTACGAGAGCGTTTGCAACTAATGAAAAACTGTTTTTT | CASSWRSTRAFATNEKLFF | TRBJ1-4 | TRBV6-5 | NA | few
TGTGCCAGCAGCCCCCTAGCGGGGGATGCAGATACGCAGTATTTT | CASSPLAGDADTQYF | TRBJ2-3 | TRBV7-6 | TRBD2 | NA
TGTGCCAGCAGTTCCTCACCTCATAGGGGGATCTATGGCTACACCTTC | CASSSSPHRGIYGYTF | TRBJ1-2 | TRBV12-3/TRBV12-4 | NA | NA
TGCGCCAGCAGCTTGGGCTCAAATTTGGGGGAGACCCAGTACTTC | CASSLGSNLGETQYF | TRBJ2-5 | TRBV5-1 | NA | NA
TGTGCCAGCAGGCCGGGACAGGGGACTCAGCCCCAGCATTTT | CASRPGQGTQPQHF | TRBJ1-5 | TRBV6-2/TRBV6-3 | TRBD1 | NA
TGTGCCAGCAGTTTCCTCGGGGGGGCGGGAGAGACCCAGTACTTC | CASSFLGGAGETQYF | TRBJ2-5 | TRBV12-3/TRBV12-4 | TRBD2 | NA
TGTGCCAGCAGCCTAGTGGGACTCCTAGGCTCTAATGGAAAACTGTTTTTT | CASSLVGLLGSNGKLFF | TRBJ1-4 | TRBV4-2 | NA | NA
TGTGCCACCAGCATAAGGAATGACTATGGCTACACCTTC | CATSIRNDYGYTF | TRBJ1-2 | TRBV15 | NA | NA
TGTGCCAGCAGTCGGGACAATAGGAGCAATCAGCCCCAGCATTTT | CASSRDNRSNQPQHF | TRBJ1-5 | TRBV12-3/TRBV12-4 | NA | NA
TGCGCCAGCAGCTTGGAAGGGGCCCTGGCCAAAAACATTCAGTACTTC | CASSLEGALAKNIQYF | TRBJ2-4 | TRBV5-1 | NA | NA
TGTGCCAGCAGCCCCGGGGACAGGAACTATGGCTACACCTTC | CASSPGDRNYGYTF | TRBJ1-2 | TRBV12-3/TRBV12-4 | TRBD1 | NA
TGTGCCATCAGTTCCGAGTACTCACCCCTCCACTTT | CAISSEYSPLHF | TRBJ1-6 | TRBV10-3 | NA | few
TGCAGTGCGGAACTGGGAACGGACGGTGAAAAACTGTTTTTT | CSAELGTDGEKLFF | TRBJ1-4 | TRBV20-1 | NA | few
TGTGCCAGCACTTTGGGTCATCTAAACACCGGGGAGCTGTTTTTT | CASTLGHLNTGELFF | TRBJ2-2 | TRBV6-1 | NA | NA
TGTGCCAGCACCCCTAGCGGGGAAGAGACCCAGTACTTC | CASTPSGEETQYF | TRBJ2-5 | TRBV6-2/TRBV6-3 | TRBD2 | NA
TGTGCCAGCAGTTGGGCAGGACGTTCACCCCTCCACTTT | CASSWAGRSPLHF | TRBJ1-6 | TRBV6-2/TRBV6-3 | NA | few
TGCGCCAGCAGCCCTCCAAGCGGGGGGGCCGGGGAGACCCAGTACTTC | CASSPPSGGAGETQYF | TRBJ2-5 | TRBV5-1 | TRBD2 | NA
TGCGCCAGCAGCCAACCGCCGGGGGCTTCCAGAAACACCATATATTTT | CASSQPPGASRNTIYF | TRBJ1-3 | TRBV4-1 | NA | NA
TGTGCCATCAGAACCGCCGGGGCCGGCTCCTACAATGAGCAGTTCTTC | CAIRTAGAGSYNEQFF | TRBJ2-1 | TRBV10-3 | NA | NA
TGTGCCAGCAGGGCCCAATCCACAGATACGCAGTATTTT | CASRAQSTDTQYF | TRBJ2-3 | TRBV7-2 | NA | NA
TGCGCCAGCAGCTTGGATAGGGACGAGCAGTACTTC | CASSLDRDEQYF | TRBJ2-7 | TRBV5-1 | NA | NA
TGTGCCAGCAGCCAAATGAGGGAAAAACTGTTTTTT | CASSQMREKLFF | TRBJ1-4 | TRBV7-2 | NA | NA
TGTGCCACCAGCAGAGATCGGGCCACCACGGGGACCCAGTACTTC | CATSRDRATTGTQYF | TRBJ2-5 | TRBV15 | NA | NA
TGTGCCAGCAGTTTAGGGGCAGTTAATCAGCCCCAGCATTTT | CASSLGAVNQPQHF | TRBJ1-5 | TRBV12-3/TRBV12-4 | NA | few
TGTGCCAGCAGATTCGCGACAGGGAGTAACGGCTACACCTTC | CASRFATGSNGYTF | TRBJ1-2 | TRBV27 | TRBD1 | NA
TGTGCCAGCAGTGACGGCGGGACGGGTTCACCCCTCCACTTT | CASSDGGTGSPLHF | TRBJ1-6 | TRBV6-4 | NA | NA